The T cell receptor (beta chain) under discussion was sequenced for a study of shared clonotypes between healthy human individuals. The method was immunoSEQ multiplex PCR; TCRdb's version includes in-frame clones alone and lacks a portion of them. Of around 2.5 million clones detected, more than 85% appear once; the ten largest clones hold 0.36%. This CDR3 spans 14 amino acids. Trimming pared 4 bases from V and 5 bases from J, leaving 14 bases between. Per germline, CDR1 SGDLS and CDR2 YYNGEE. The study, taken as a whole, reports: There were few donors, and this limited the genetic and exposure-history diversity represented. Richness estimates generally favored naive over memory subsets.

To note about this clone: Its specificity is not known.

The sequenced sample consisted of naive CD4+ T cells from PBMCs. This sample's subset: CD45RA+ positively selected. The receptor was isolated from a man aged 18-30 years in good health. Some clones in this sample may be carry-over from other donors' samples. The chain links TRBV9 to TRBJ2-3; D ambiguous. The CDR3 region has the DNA TGTGCCAGCAGCCCCAGGACCGGCATAGATACGCAGTATTTT. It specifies CASSPRTGIDTQYF.